What follows describes a single T cell receptor (beta chain). The data were produced by immunoSEQ multiplex PCR, yet TCRdb's version contains in-frame clones alone and is incomplete. The data contain about 1.5 million clones, 95% to 99% of them singletons. The data are from a study of shared clonotypes between healthy human individuals. Overall study: Each donor contributed plates that comprised three CD4 naive, three CD4 memory, two CD8 naive and one CD8 memory.

The CDR3 totals 14 residues. V was clipped by 1 base and J by 3 bases, with 10 bases between them. Germline V CDR1 and CDR2: SGHNT, YYREEE (reference sequence). CD4+ cells underwent separation, giving CD45RA+ naive and CD45RA-negative memory subsets. Sequencing was done on a sample of naive CD4+ T cells sorted from blood. Subset reported: CD45RA+ positively selected. The sequence derives from a man in his thirties or forties in good health. The J gene is TRBJ1-1, the V gene TRBV5-4, with D possibly matching TRBD1 (6 bases). In DNA form, the CDR3 reads TGTGCCAGCAGCTTGTGGGGGGCGGACACTGAAGCTTTCTTT. Residues: CASSLWGADTEAFF.